These 27 T cell receptor beta chains share one sample of origin, sequenced in a study of regulatory T cells in long-lasting Graves disease. Time point reported: newly diagnosed GD, antithyroid drugs for less than 3 months. Extracted PBMC RNA gave rise to the TCR library. With iRepertoire HTBI primers and Arm-PCR of CDR3 regions, TCR beta libraries were built. TCRdb used MiXCR to reprocess the multiplex PCR reads, holding one entry per CDR3 protein. Altogether hundreds of thousands of distinct CDR3 sequences are present, approximately 15% being singletons, with the ten largest covering 15% to 20%. The data were also submitted as part of a second study, on T cells in Graves' hyperthyroidism and ophthalmopathy.

The material sequenced was peripheral blood mononuclear cells (PBMCs), taken at new diagnosis, from a patient treated with antithyroid drugs. These receptors came from a woman between 25 and 40 years old with Graves disease.

This clonotype was detected many times. The chain employs TRBV11-2 and TRBJ2-7, with 7 bases aligning to TRBD2. Germline CDR1 is SGHAT and CDR2 is FQNNGV. The junction had 6 bases not matched to a gene; V was cut back by 5 bases and J by 2 bases. The CDR3 length is 14 residues. This chain's CDR3 is CASSGEGRAYEQYF. Written as DNA, the CDR3 is TGTGCCAGCAGCGGGGAGGGACGCGCCTACGAGCAGTACTTC.

This clonotype occurred many times. The chain recombines TRBV6-5 with TRBJ1-2, with TRBD1 as a possible D gene (5 bases). The CDR3 contains 15 residues. The V gene's germline CDR1 is MNHEY and CDR2 SVGAGI. Deletions cut 4 bases from V and 2 bases from J, with 14 bases between. CDR3 loop: CASSSTGGGNYGYTF. The CDR3 coding sequence is TGTGCCAGCAGTTCCACCGGGGGGGGGAACTATGGCTACACCTTC.

There are many counts of this clonotype. V usage is TRBV20-1 and J usage is TRBJ2-1; tentatively, D is TRBD2 (7 bases). The CDR3 covers 13 residues. CDR1 and CDR2 (germline): DFQATT, SNEGSKA (reference sequence). Trimming took 5 bases from V and 7 from J, leaving 15 bases between them. The CDR3 sequence is CSAGGGSRNEQFF. The CDR3 bases are TGCAGTGCTGGGGGCGGGAGTCGGAATGAGCAGTTCTTC.

This clonotype was recorded at least ten times. V usage is TRBV7-2 and J usage is TRBJ1-1; D is undetermined. The CDR3 totals 15 residues. CDR1 is SGHTA and CDR2 is FQGNSA in the germline V gene. V dropped 5 bases and J dropped 0 bases, with 13 bases sitting between them. This chain's CDR3 is CASSRSELLNTEAFF. The CDR3, as DNA: TGTGCCAGCAGCCGAAGTGAACTCCTGAACACTGAAGCTTTCTTT. The whole variable domain, filled in from reference TRBV7-2 and TRBJ1-1, reads GAGVSQSPSNKVTEKGKDVELRCDPISGHTALYWYRQSLGQGLEFLIYFQGNSAPDKSGLPSDRFSAERTGGSVSTLTIQRTQQEDSAVYLCASSRSELLNTEAFFGQGTRLTVV.

V is TRBV20-1 and J is TRBJ2-5; D remains ambiguous. Germline-derived CDR1 and CDR2 are DFQATT and SNEGSKA (reference sequence). V lost 2 bases, J lost 7 bases, and 8 bases lay in between. The CDR3 totals 11 residues. The CDR3 reads CSARMGGTQYF. In nucleotides, the CDR3 is TGCAGTGCTAGAATGGGTGGGACCCAGTACTTC.

This clonotype was observed many times. J is TRBJ1-3 and V is TRBV2, with no clear D. The germline V gene encodes CDR1 SNHLY and CDR2 FYNNEI. Trimming took 8 bases from V and 1 from J, leaving 15 bases between them. The CDR3 extends over 15 amino acids. CDR3 residues: CASRNRGVSGNTIYF. CDR3 nucleotide sequence: TGTGCCAGCCGAAACCGCGGGGTGTCTGGAAACACCATATATTTT.

The chain employs TRBV28 and TRBJ1-3; D gene uncertain. V lost 5 bases to trimming and J lost 0 bases, with 14 bases between them. This CDR3 contains 16 residues. In germline, CDR1 is MDHEN, CDR2 SYDVKM. The CDR3 here is CASSLLMKFSGNTIYF. The DNA for the CDR3 is TGTGCCAGCAGTCTTTTAATGAAATTCTCTGGAAACACCATATATTTT.

About this clonotype: It may be a read error: a sequence one base away is much more abundant. The conserved phenylalanine or tryptophan normally closing the CDR3 is absent here, so this likely arose from a read error. This chain uses TRBV7-2 with TRBJ1-5; D is unclear. Germline assignment: CDR1 SGHTA and CDR2 FQGNSA. Trimming shortened V by 4 bases and J by 0 bases, and 10 bases separated the two germline ends. CDR3 size: 15 residues. The chain's CDR3 is CASSYAVYSNQPQHY. For the CDR3, the DNA is TGTGCCAGCAGCTATGCAGTGTATAGCAATCAGCCCCAGCATTAT.

The V gene is TRBV28, the J gene TRBJ1-2, with a tentative D call TRBD1 (6 bases). This CDR3 region has 13 residues. V was clipped by 4 bases and J by 4 bases, with 10 bases between them. Germline CDR1 is MDHEN and CDR2 is SYDVKM. CDR3: CASSYGGAYGYTF. CDR3 DNA: TGTGCCAGCAGTTATGGGGGCGCCTATGGCTACACCTTC.

Only a few counts were recorded for this clonotype. The chain recombines TRBV19 with TRBJ2-4; either TRBD1 or TRBD2 may fit D (5 bases each). Trimming removed 8 bases at V and 11 bases at J, with 19 bases between. The CDR3 extends over 13 amino acids. The germline gives CDR1 LNHDA, CDR2 SQIVND (reference sequence). As DNA, the CDR3 is TGTGCCAGTGAGTGGGGGAAGGGTGGCTTTCAGTACTTC. This translates into CASEWGKGGFQYF.

The CDR3 protein is CSAPMGAGIRAHEQFF. In nucleotides, the CDR3 is TGCAGTGCTCCCATGGGAGCGGGAATAAGGGCCCATGAGCAGTTCTTC. The chain employs TRBV20-1 and TRBJ2-1, with 7 bases aligning to TRBD2. Germline V gives CDR1 DFQATT, CDR2 SNEGSKA (reference sequence). The J segment lost 8 bases and the V segment lost 5 bases, leaving 18 bases of the junction unmatched. The CDR3 has 16 amino acids.

The rearrangement joins TRBV4-2 to TRBJ1-5, with D possibly matching TRBD1 (6 bases). CDR1 is LGHNA, CDR2 YNFKEQ, per germline. V was trimmed by 6 bases and J by 6 bases, leaving 21 bases between them. The CDR3 contains 16 residues. The CDR3 region has the DNA TGTGCCAGCAGTCGGACCGGGACAACCTCAATTCAGCCCCAGCATTTT. This sequence encodes CASSRTGTTSIQPQHF.

This clonotype has a count of ten or more. This chain uses TRBV11-2 with TRBJ1-1; unclear D gene. The CDR3 length is 13 residues. Trimming removed 7 bases from V and 4 bases from J, with 13 bases in between. Germline CDR1 reads SGHAT; CDR2 reads FQNNGV. For the CDR3, the DNA is TGTGCCAGCAACCACGGCCCTGGCACTGAAGCTTTCTTT. Its translation: CASNHGPGTEAFF.

This clonotype was counted between two and nine times. The chain carries TRBV5-1 and TRBJ1-1, with D possibly matching TRBD1 (5 bases). V lost 3 bases to trimming and J lost 5 bases, with 17 bases between them. The CDR3 has 15 amino acids. Germline CDR1 SGHRS, CDR2 YFSETQ. The CDR3 is CASSSAYGRETEAFF. DNA for the CDR3: TGCGCCAGCAGCTCCGCGTATGGCAGGGAAACTGAAGCTTTCTTT.

At least ten counts were recorded for this clonotype. This chain connects TRBV6-5 to TRBJ2-5; 7 bases are a match to TRBD1. The J segment lost 3 bases and the V segment lost 4 bases, leaving 5 bases of the junction unmatched. The CDR3 is made up of 14 amino acids. Germline CDR1 MNHEY, CDR2 SVGAGI. CDR3 coding DNA: TGTGCCAGCAGTTTCGCCGGGACAGAAGAGACCCAGTACTTC. Translated, it gives CASSFAGTEETQYF.

The V and J genes are TRBV3-1 and TRBJ1-6, with D possibly TRBD1 on 6 matching bases. The CDR3 is 16 residues long. In germline, CDR1 is LGHDT, CDR2 YNNKEL (reference sequence). V was clipped by 4 bases and J by 3 bases, with 13 bases between them. The CDR3 bases are TGTGCCAGCAGCCCAGGACAGATTTTCTATAATTCACCCCTCCACTTT. This encodes CASSPGQIFYNSPLHF. Complete variable domain (other parts from reference TRBV3-1 and TRBJ1-6): DTAVSQTPKYLVTQMGNDKSIKCEQNLGHDTMYWYKQDSKKFLKIMFSYNNKELIINETVPNRFSPKSPDKAHLNLHINSLELGDSAVYFCASSPGQIFYNSPLHFGNGTRLTVT.

This clonotype has ten or more counts. V gene TRBV2 combines with J gene TRBJ1-4; 7 bases align to TRBD1. J lost 10 bases, V lost 7 bases, and 21 bases had no gene match. The germline gives CDR1 SNHLY, CDR2 FYNNEI. CDR3 length equals 17 residues. The CDR3 is CASMLPPDRPLVSKLFF. In DNA form, the CDR3 reads TGTGCCAGCATGCTCCCCCCGGACAGGCCGTTGGTATCAAAACTGTTTTTT.

This clonotype was seen more than once but under ten times. This chain joins TRBV30 and TRBJ2-5; weak D call: TRBD2 (5 bases). CDR3 length: 15 residues. V was trimmed by 0 bases and J by 5 bases, leaving 16 bases between them. The germline V gene has CDR1 GTSNPN and CDR2 SVGIG (reference sequence). CDR3 residues: CAWSVVGGGRETQYF. The CDR3, as DNA: TGTGCCTGGAGTGTTGTAGGTGGAGGTCGGGAGACCCAGTACTTC.

The chain couples TRBV7-9 to TRBJ2-7, with 12 positions matching TRBD1. J gave up 7 bases and V 5 bases, and 6 bases lay outside the gene matches. The CDR3 contains 14 residues. Germline loops: CDR1 SEHNR, CDR2 FQNEAQ (reference sequence). The CDR3 coding sequence is TGTGCCAGCAGCCCCGGGGACAGGGGGCTGGAGCAGTACTTC. It translates to CASSPGDRGLEQYF.

This clonotype occurred many times. This chain uses TRBV7-2 with TRBJ1-1; D is ambiguous. Germline V gives CDR1 SGHTA, CDR2 FQGNSA. Trimming left V 5 bases short and J 1 base short, with 11 bases between. CDR3 size: 14 residues. The CDR3 sequence is CASSHTRANTEAFF. As DNA, the CDR3 is TGTGCCAGCAGCCACACCCGGGCGAACACTGAAGCTTTCTTT.

The rearrangement joins TRBV20-1 to TRBJ2-7; D is possibly TRBD1 or TRBD2 (5 bases each). Trimming took off 5 bases at V and 9 bases at J, with 14 bases between the two ends. CDR3 length: 11 residues. Germline CDR1 reads DFQATT; CDR2 reads SNEGSKA (reference sequence). The CDR3 loop reads CSAEGPPGQYF. DNA for the CDR3: TGCAGTGCTGAGGGACCGCCTGGGCAGTACTTC.

DNA for the CDR3: TGTGCCAGCTCACCTCAACTACAGGGAAACACTGAAGCTTTCTTT. As protein: CASSPQLQGNTEAFF. The chain recombines TRBV18 with TRBJ1-1, with TRBD1 as a possible D gene (6 bases). V was pared by 3 bases and J by 2 bases, with 13 bases between. The CDR3 runs to 15 residues. CDR1 and CDR2 from the germline V gene are KGHSH and LQKENI.

This clonotype was counted at least ten times. The rearrangement links TRBV11-2 to TRBJ1-1; D gene ambiguous. Looked up from germline, CDR1 is SGHAT and CDR2 is FQNNGV. V was trimmed by 0 bases and J by 5 bases, leaving 13 bases between them. This CDR3 has 15 amino acids. The CDR3 spells CASSLEYRLGTEAFF. CDR3 bases: TGTGCCAGCAGCTTAGAATATCGCCTCGGAACTGAAGCTTTCTTT.

Many counts were recorded for this clonotype. The chain joins TRBV5-1 to TRBJ1-5; 9 nucleotides match TRBD1. The CDR3 is made up of 17 amino acids. The germline V gene encodes CDR1 SGHRS and CDR2 YFSETQ. With 0 bases clipped from V and 1 base from J, the junction kept 5 bases outside the gene matches. The chain's CDR3 is CASSLVPGTGSNQPQHF. CDR3 bases: TGCGCCAGCAGCTTGGTCCCCGGGACAGGGAGCAATCAGCCCCAGCATTTT.

CDR3 in amino acids: CASSTPAAPNHNEQFF. CDR3 sequence (DNA): TGTGCCAGTAGTACCCCAGCGGCCCCCAACCACAATGAGCAGTTCTTC. The chain combines TRBV19 with TRBJ2-1, with D perhaps matching TRBD2 (5 bases). The CDR3 is 16 amino acids. The V end was cut by 4 bases, the J end by 5 bases, with 18 bases between. Looked up from germline, CDR1 is LNHDA and CDR2 is SQIVND (reference sequence).

On this clonotype: The junction differs from germline at one of its ends, possibly a read error. This chain links TRBV6-9 with TRBJ1-3; possibly TRBD1 for D (5 bases). CDR1 MNHGY and CDR2 SVAAGI come from the germline V gene. This CDR3 has 16 residues. CDR3 sequence (DNA): TGTGCCAGCAGTTACTCCCAGGGTAGCTCTGGAGACACCATATATTTT. Amino acid sequence: CASSYSQGSSGDTIYF.

This clonotype was counted many times. The chain joins TRBV2 to TRBJ2-7, with 9 bases that match TRBD1. The CDR3 is made up of 15 amino acids. V trimming: 5 bases; J trimming: 3 bases; junction bases outside the gene matches: 8. Per the germline V gene, CDR1 is SNHLY and CDR2 is FYNNEI. The CDR3 reads CASSLGTGWYYEQYF. In DNA form, the CDR3 reads TGTGCCAGCAGTCTGGGGACAGGGTGGTACTACGAGCAGTACTTC.